This TCR beta chain was sequenced for a study of T cells in Graves' hyperthyroidism and ophthalmopathy. Study-level background: Before treatment of any kind, peripheral blood was taken at initial diagnosis.

Germline V gene lookup returns CDR1 SEHNR and CDR2 FQNEAQ (reference sequence). V gave up 5 bases and J gave up 7 bases, with 21 bases separating them. The CDR3 has 15 residues. Authors of the study amplified TCR beta CDR3 regions from RNA transcripts. During a first-round RT-PCR of the TCR CDR3, the HTBI primer set was used. TCRdb called the multiplex PCR reads again in MiXCR, with one record for every CDR3 protein. The table records around 760,000 distinct CDR3 sequences, 30% to 40% of them present only once. Hyperthyroidism was newly diagnosed in patients aged 18 to 65 (duration under 2 months). Those patients with uncontrolled infection, other autoimmune disease, pregnancy or lactation were excluded.

This sequence was found in a woman in her thirties or forties with Graves' hyperthyroidism. This rearrangement joins TRBV7-9 to TRBJ2-7; no definite D call. Source material: blood. The CDR3: CASSPFRLGPDEQYF. In DNA form, the CDR3 reads TGTGCCAGCAGCCCCTTTCGGTTGGGCCCGGATGAGCAGTACTTC.